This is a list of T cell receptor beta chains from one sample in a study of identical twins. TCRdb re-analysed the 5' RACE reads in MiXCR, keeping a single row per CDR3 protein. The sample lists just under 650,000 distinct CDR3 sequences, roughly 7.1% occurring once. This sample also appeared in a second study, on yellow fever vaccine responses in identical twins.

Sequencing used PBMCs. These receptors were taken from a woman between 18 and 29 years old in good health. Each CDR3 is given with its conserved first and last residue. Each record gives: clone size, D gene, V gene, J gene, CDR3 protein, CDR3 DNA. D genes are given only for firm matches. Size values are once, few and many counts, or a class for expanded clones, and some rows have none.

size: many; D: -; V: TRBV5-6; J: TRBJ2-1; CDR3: CASSFSPSSYNEQFF; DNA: TGTGCCAGCAGCTTTTCCCCTAGCTCCTACAATGAGCAGTTCTTC
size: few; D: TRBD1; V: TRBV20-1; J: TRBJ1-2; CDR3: CSARVGTGYGYTF; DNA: TGCAGTGCTAGAGTAGGGACAGGCTATGGCTACACCTTC
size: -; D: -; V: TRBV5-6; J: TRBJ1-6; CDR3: CASSLVWQDSPLHF; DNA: TGTGCCAGCAGCTTGGTTTGGCAGGACTCACCCCTCCACTTT
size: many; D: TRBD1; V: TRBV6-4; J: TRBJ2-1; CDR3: CASSDSGTAPYEQFF; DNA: TGTGCCAGCAGTGACTCTGGGACAGCGCCCTATGAGCAGTTCTTC
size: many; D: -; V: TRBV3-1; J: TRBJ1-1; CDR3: CASSQTGREAFF; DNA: TGTGCCAGCAGCCAAACAGGGAGAGAAGCTTTCTTT
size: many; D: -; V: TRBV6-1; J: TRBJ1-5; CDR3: CASSETGRPQHF; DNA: TGTGCCAGCAGTGAAACAGGTCGGCCCCAGCATTTT
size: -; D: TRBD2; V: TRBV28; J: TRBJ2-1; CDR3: CALGRGTSSYNEQFF; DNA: TGTGCCCTCGGGCGGGGGACTAGCTCCTACAATGAGCAGTTCTTC
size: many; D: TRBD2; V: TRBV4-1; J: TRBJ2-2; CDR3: CASSQDLLAGGTNTGELFF; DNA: TGCGCCAGCAGCCAAGATTTACTAGCGGGAGGAACGAACACCGGGGAGCTGTTTTTT
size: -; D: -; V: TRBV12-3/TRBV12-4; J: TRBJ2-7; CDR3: CASSLEHIRAYEQYF; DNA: TGTGCCAGCAGTTTAGAGCACATACGTGCCTACGAGCAGTACTTC
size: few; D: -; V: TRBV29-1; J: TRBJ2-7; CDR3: CSTLGGTDYEQYF; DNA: TGCAGCACGTTGGGCGGGACAGACTACGAGCAGTACTTC
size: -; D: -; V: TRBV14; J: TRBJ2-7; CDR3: CASSRRTASSEQYF; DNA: TGTGCCAGCAGCCGTCGGACGGCCTCCTCCGAGCAGTACTTC
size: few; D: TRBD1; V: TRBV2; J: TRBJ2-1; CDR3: CASNGGQGGGNEQFF; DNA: TGTGCCAGCAACGGGGGACAGGGCGGTGGCAATGAGCAGTTCTTC
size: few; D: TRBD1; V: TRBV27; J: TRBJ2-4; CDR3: CASSIQGAQNIQYF; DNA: TGTGCCAGCAGCATACAGGGGGCCCAAAACATTCAGTACTTC
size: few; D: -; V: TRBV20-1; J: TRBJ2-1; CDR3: CSARTGTGEQFF; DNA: TGCAGTGCTAGAACCGGGACTGGGGAGCAGTTCTTC
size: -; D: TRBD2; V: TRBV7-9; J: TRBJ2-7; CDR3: CASSFSSGLAGREQYF; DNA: TGTGCCAGCAGCTTTTCGTCGGGACTAGCGGGACGCGAGCAGTACTTC
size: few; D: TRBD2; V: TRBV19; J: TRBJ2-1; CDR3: CASSTLAGAYNEQFF; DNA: TGTGCCAGTAGTACCCTAGCGGGGGCCTACAATGAGCAGTTCTTC
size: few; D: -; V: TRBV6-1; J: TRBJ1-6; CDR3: CASSEALGPLHF; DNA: TGTGCCAGCAGTGAGGCCCTGGGACCCCTCCACTTT
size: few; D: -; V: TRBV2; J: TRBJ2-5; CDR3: CASSSDLPQETQYF; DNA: TGTGCCAGCAGTTCAGACTTACCTCAAGAGACCCAGTACTTC
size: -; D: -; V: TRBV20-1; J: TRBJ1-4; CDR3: CSARVLGTQSEKLFF; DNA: TGCAGTGCTAGGGTGCTGGGGACACAGTCTGAAAAACTGTTTTTT
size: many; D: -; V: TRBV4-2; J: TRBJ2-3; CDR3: CASSQDGGPTDTQYF; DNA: TGTGCCAGCAGCCAAGATGGGGGGCCCACAGATACGCAGTATTTT
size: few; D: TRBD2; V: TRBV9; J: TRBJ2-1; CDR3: CASSALAGGPNEQFF; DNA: TGTGCCAGCAGCGCCCTAGCGGGGGGGCCCAATGAGCAGTTCTTC
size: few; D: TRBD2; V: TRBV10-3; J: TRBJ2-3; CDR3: CAAAQREQADTQYF; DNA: TGTGCCGCGGCTCAGCGGGAGCAGGCAGATACGCAGTATTTT
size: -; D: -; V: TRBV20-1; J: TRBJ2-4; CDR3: CSARSGTLLAKNIQYF; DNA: TGCAGTGCTAGATCCGGCACCTTATTAGCCAAAAACATTCAGTACTTC
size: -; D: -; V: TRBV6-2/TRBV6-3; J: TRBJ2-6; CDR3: CASSSEGTSGANVLTF; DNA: TGTGCCAGCAGTTCGGAAGGGACCTCTGGGGCCAACGTCCTGACTTTC